The 21 T cell receptor beta chains in this list originate from one sample, sequenced in a study of T cell responses to AZD1222 COVID-19 vaccine. Profiling relied on immunoSEQ multiplex PCR, and the TCRdb table lists in-frame clones only, not all of them. The repertoire consists of tens of thousands of clones, with roughly 89% occurring once and the leading ten covering under 5.5%. This sample comprised peripheral blood, obtained 28 days after the second AZD1222 dose. These receptors were collected from an adult who received the AZD1222 COVID-19 vaccine.

The chain joins TRBV6-5 to TRBJ2-3, with D unclear. The V gene's germline CDR1 is MNHEY and CDR2 SVGAGI. V shed 0 bases and J shed 2 bases, with 12 bases lying between them. This CDR3 contains 16 residues. In nucleotides, the CDR3 is TGTGCCAGCAGTTACTCCGGAGCCTCAAACACAGATACGCAGTATTTT. It translates to CASSYSGASNTDTQYF.

The rearrangement joins TRBV6-2 or TRBV6-3 to TRBJ1-3; no clear D. CDR1 MNHEY and CDR2 SVGEGT come from the germline V gene. The V gene lost 1 base and the J gene lost 0 bases, with 13 bases spanning the gap. CDR3 size: 17 residues. CDR3 in amino acids: CASSYLRLQSSGNTIYF. The DNA of the CDR3 is TGTGCCAGCAGTTACTTAAGGCTTCAGAGCTCTGGAAACACCATATATTTT.

The chain uses TRBV12-3 or TRBV12-4 and TRBJ1-2; D might be TRBD1 (6 bases). V lost 3 bases and J 4 bases, leaving 9 bases between the germline ends. The CDR3 extends over 13 amino acids. Here the CDR3 DNA reads TGTGCCAGCAGTTTGAGAGGGGGCTATGGCTACACCTTC. Residues: CASSLRGGYGYTF.

For the CDR3, the DNA is TGTGCCAGCAGCCCGGGACAGTCAACTAATGAAAAACTGTTTTTT. This sequence encodes CASSPGQSTNEKLFF. V usage is TRBV6-5 and J usage is TRBJ1-4; 7 positions agree with TRBD1. V shed 6 bases and J 0 bases; nucleotides not matched to a gene: 4. The CDR3 is 15 residues long. Per germline, CDR1 MNHEY and CDR2 SVGAGI.

This clone was picked up a small number of times. The J gene is TRBJ1-5, the V gene TRBV7-9; TRBD1 matches at 9 bases. This CDR3 is built from 13 residues. Unmatched junction bases numbered 1, after V lost 1 base and J lost 9 bases. Germline values: CDR1 SEHNR, CDR2 FQNEAQ (reference sequence). The CDR3 coding sequence is TGTGCCAGCAGCTTAGAGGGACAGGGGCCCCAGCATTTT. The encoded protein is CASSLEGQGPQHF.

A few counts support this clone. This chain uses TRBV6-5 with TRBJ1-6; tentatively, D is TRBD1 (6 bases). This CDR3 has 15 amino acids. The V gene lost 5 bases and the J gene lost 7 bases, with 15 bases spanning the gap. Germline V lookup: CDR1 MNHEY, CDR2 SVGAGI. The CDR3 nucleotides are TGTGCCAGCAGTCCTCCGAAAACAGGGAATTCACCCCTCCACTTT. This gives the protein CASSPPKTGNSPLHF.

This clone was observed a single time. This chain links TRBV5-1 with TRBJ2-3, with D possibly being TRBD1 (6 bases). V shed 2 bases and J shed 5 bases, with 9 bases lying between them. The germline V gene encodes CDR1 SGHRS and CDR2 YFSETQ. This CDR3 spans 13 amino acids. The CDR3 reads CASSFWGRDTQYF. CDR3 sequence (DNA): TGCGCCAGCAGCTTTTGGGGGCGAGATACGCAGTATTTT.

In DNA form, the CDR3 reads TGCGCCAGCAGCCAAGAGCGAACGGGGGGTCGTACCATTCAGTACTTC. Translating gives CASSQERTGGRTIQYF. The chain recombines TRBV4-3 with TRBJ2-4; 7 bases are shared with TRBD2. CDR1 is LGHNA, CDR2 YSLEER, per germline. This CDR3 has 16 residues. The J segment lost 9 bases and the V segment lost 0 bases, leaving 11 bases of the junction unmatched.

The rearrangement links TRBV20-1 to TRBJ2-5; D remains unclear. The CDR3 sequence is 11 residues long. V dropped 8 bases and J dropped 3 bases, with 10 bases sitting between them. Germline V gene data show CDR1 as DFQATT and CDR2 as SNEGSKA (reference sequence). The CDR3 region is CSSEREETQYF. CDR3 bases: TGCAGTTCGGAGAGAGAAGAGACCCAGTACTTC.

V is TRBV19 and J is TRBJ1-1; no firm D call. Deletions cut 1 base from V and 5 bases from J, with 14 bases between. Germline lookup yields CDR1 LNHDA and CDR2 SQIVND (reference sequence). The CDR3 is 15 amino acids. The CDR3 region is CASSIVGRSKTEAFF. DNA for the CDR3: TGTGCCAGTAGTATAGTTGGGCGGAGTAAAACTGAAGCTTTCTTT.

The chain couples TRBV18 to TRBJ2-7, with 14 bases lining up with TRBD2. The germline CDR1 and CDR2 sequences are KGHSH and LQKENI. The junction had 9 bases not matched to a gene; V was cut back by 3 bases and J by 2 bases. This CDR3 is 18 amino acids long. The CDR3 DNA sequence: TGTGCCAGCTCACCGACTAGCGGGGGGGCAAGCAAAACCTACGAGCAGTACGTC. Translation gives CASSPTSGGASKTYEQYV.

This clone was seen once. The chain couples TRBV2 to TRBJ2-1; weak D call: TRBD1 (5 bases). V lost 4 bases to trimming and J lost 6 bases, with 10 bases between them. This CDR3 is 13 amino acids long. From germline, CDR1 is SNHLY and CDR2 FYNNEI. In nucleotides, the CDR3 is TGTGCCAGCAGTGGTCAGGGCCCCAATGAGCAGTTCTTC. This sequence encodes CASSGQGPNEQFF.

The chain carries TRBV7-2 and TRBJ2-3; D not resolved. CDR1 is SGHTA and CDR2 is FQGNSA in the germline V gene. The V end was cut by 1 base, the J end by 2 bases, with 13 bases between. The CDR3 is 16 residues long. The DNA of the CDR3 is TGTGCCAGCAGCTTAGTATCCGGCACCTACACAGATACGCAGTATTTT. Translated: CASSLVSGTYTDTQYF.

A single count supports this clone. V gene TRBV5-6 combines with J gene TRBJ2-2; 7 bases map to TRBD1. From germline, CDR1 is SGHDT and CDR2 YYEEEE. The CDR3 sequence is 18 residues long. V was pared by 4 bases and J by 2 bases, with 14 bases of the junction left unmatched. The CDR3 sequence is CASSASSRDRPNTGELFF. The CDR3 nucleotides read TGTGCCAGCAGCGCAAGTTCCCGGGACAGACCCAACACCGGGGAGCTGTTTTTT.

The CDR3, as DNA: TGTGCCAGCAGCTTATTGGTTGGCACAGGCAATCAGCCCCAGCATTTT. The encoded protein is CASSLLVGTGNQPQHF. The chain is built from TRBV7-8 and TRBJ1-5; D gene unclear. Germline V gene sequence: CDR1 SGHVS, CDR2 FQNEAQ. The CDR3 has 16 residues. V lost 2 bases and J lost 2, with 13 bases in between.

The genes are TRBV2 and TRBJ1-2, with TRBD1 matching over 9 bases. The germline V gene has CDR1 SNHLY and CDR2 FYNNEI. With V trimmed by 6 bases and J by 1 base, 12 bases remained unmatched. This CDR3 comprises 17 residues. CDR3 region: CASSAGIGTGSNYGYTF. CDR3 nucleotide sequence: TGTGCCAGCAGCGCCGGGATTGGGACAGGGAGTAACTATGGCTACACCTTC.

This sequence joins TRBV23-1 and TRBJ2-7; D gene ambiguous. TRBV23-1 is an ORF, with its function uncertain. The CDR3 sequence is 13 residues long. V was trimmed by 1 base and J by 4 bases, leaving 8 bases between them. Here the CDR3 reads CASSQCNIYEQYV. CDR3 DNA: TGCGCCAGCAGTCAATGCAATATATACGAGCAGTACGTC.

The rearrangement joins TRBV24-1 to TRBJ2-5, with 10 bases matching TRBD1. The germline V gene has CDR1 KGHDR and CDR2 SFDVKD. V lost 3 bases, J lost 4 bases, and 4 bases stayed unmatched. The CDR3 length is 15 residues. In DNA, the CDR3 is TGTGCCACCAGTGATCGACAGGGGGCGGGAGAGACCCAGTACTTC. It yields the protein CATSDRQGAGETQYF.

The chain employs TRBV4-1 and TRBJ1-1; a possible D gene is TRBD1 (6 bases). The germline gives CDR1 MGHRA, CDR2 YSYEKL. The CDR3 extends over 16 amino acids. Trimming cost V 3 bases and J 1 base, with 15 bases left between them. Here the CDR3 reads CASSQLAGQENTEAFF. The CDR3 bases are TGCGCCAGCAGCCAGTTGGCGGGACAAGAGAACACTGAAGCTTTCTTT.

The rearrangement joins TRBV4-3 to TRBJ2-1; D ambiguous. Germline V CDR1 and CDR2: LGHNA, YSLEER. The CDR3 consists of 13 residues. The V and J ends lost 0 bases and 5 bases respectively, with 5 bases between them. CDR3 in amino acids: CASSQDSHNEQFF. The CDR3 nucleotides are TGCGCCAGCAGCCAAGATTCCCACAATGAGCAGTTCTTC.

The genes are TRBV9 and TRBJ2-7; TRBD2 is a possible D gene (7 bases). Per germline, CDR1 SGDLS and CDR2 YYNGEE. V lost 4 bases and J lost 2, with 19 bases in between. The CDR3 spans 16 residues. For the CDR3, the DNA is TGTGCCAGCAGCCTCCATGCAGGGGAGGGGGCCTACGAGCAGTACTTC. Translating it yields CASSLHAGEGAYEQYF. Supplemented by reference TRBV9 and TRBJ2-7, the full variable domain reads DSGVTQTPKHLITATGQRVTLRCSPRSGDLSVYWYQQSLDQGLQFLIQYYNGEERAKGNILERFSAQQFPDLHSELNLSSLELGDSALYFCASSLHAGEGAYEQYFGPGTRLTVT.